These T cell receptor beta chains were read from a single sample in a study of blood T cell repertoires in COVID-19. The assay was immunoSEQ multiplex PCR, and TCRdb's table has in-frame clones only and misses some. The sample includes some 520,000 clones, approximately 89% of them seen just once. The sample was peripheral blood. All receptors derive from a man aged 18-30 years with COVID-19, enrolled during active disease. Both conserved end residues are part of each CDR3. D genes are given only for firm matches. Size values are once, few and many counts, or a class for expanded clones, and some rows have none.

CSASESGGGDTQYF TGCAGTGCTAGTGAGTCTGGCGGGGGGGATACGCAGTATTTT TRBV20-1 TRBD2 TRBJ2-3 -
CAISEPSRGYTF TGTGCCATCAGTGAGCCCTCCAGGGGCTACACCTTC TRBV10-3 - TRBJ1-2 -
CSVTGGNTEAFF TGCAGCGTTACAGGGGGAAACACTGAAGCTTTCTTT TRBV29-1 TRBD1 TRBJ1-1 -
CASSKGGQVNYGYTF TGTGCCAGCAGTAAGGGGGGGCAGGTAAACTATGGCTACACCTTC TRBV2 - TRBJ1-2 once
CASSQGRDTLNQETQYF TGTGCCAGCAGCCAAGGCCGCGACACTCTGAATCAGGAGACCCAGTACTTC TRBV4-2 - TRBJ2-5 -
CASSRSDRENEKLFF TGTGCCAGCTCCCGCTCGGACAGAGAGAATGAAAAACTGTTTTTT TRBV18 - TRBJ1-4 -
CASSFDSTRETQYF TGTGCCAGCAGCTTCGACTCAACTAGGGAGACCCAGTACTTC TRBV7-9 - TRBJ2-5 few
CASSLYPVRDRYQPQHF TGTGCCAGCAGTTTATATCCGGTCCGGGACAGATATCAGCCCCAGCATTTT TRBV27 TRBD1 TRBJ1-5 -
CASNRDSYEKLFF TGTGCCAGCAACCGGGACAGCTACGAAAAACTGTTTTTT TRBV7-2 TRBD1 TRBJ1-4 -
CASSIAARPYEQYF TGTGCCAGCAGCATAGCCGCTCGCCCCTACGAGCAGTACTTC TRBV5-6 - TRBJ2-7 -
CASSRDSNYGYTF TGTGCCAGCAGCCGGGACAGCAACTATGGCTACACCTTC TRBV11-3 TRBD1 TRBJ1-2 -
CASSLSIHGGNTIYF TGTGCCAGCAGTTTATCCATCCACGGGGGAAACACCATATATTTT TRBV27 - TRBJ1-3 -
CASSLSPPYGPYEQYF TGTGCCAGCAGTTTATCACCCCCCTATGGGCCCTACGAGCAGTACTTC TRBV27 - TRBJ2-7 -
CASAKTPGETQYF TGTGCCAGCGCAAAGACGCCGGGGGAGACCCAGTACTTC TRBV13 - TRBJ2-5 -
CASSYSWQGANEQFF TGTGCCAGCAGTTACTCGTGGCAGGGGGCCAATGAGCAGTTCTTC TRBV6-5 TRBD1 TRBJ2-1 -
CASSLSLGASSYEQYF TGTGCCAGCAGCTTATCTTTGGGGGCCAGCTCCTACGAGCAGTACTTC TRBV7-8 - TRBJ2-7 -
CASSFGNSGANVLTF TGCGCCAGCAGCTTCGGGAACTCTGGGGCCAACGTCCTGACTTTC TRBV5-1 - TRBJ2-6 -
CASFRETQYF TGTGCCAGTTTTCGAGAGACCCAGTACTTC TRBV6-5 - TRBJ2-5 -
CASSLGVGQNQPQHF TGTGCCAGCAGCTTAGGGGTGGGGCAGAATCAGCCCCAGCATTTT TRBV7-8 - TRBJ1-5 -
CASSSRTSRGYNEQFF TGTGCCAGCAGTTCCCGGACTAGTCGCGGGTACAATGAGCAGTTCTTC TRBV27 TRBD2 TRBJ2-1 -
CASSPLPGQGYGYTF TGTGCCAGCAGCCCTCTCCCCGGACAGGGGTATGGCTACACCTTC TRBV7-3 TRBD1 TRBJ1-2 -
CASSIIALGTYNEQFF TGTGCCAGCAGCATTATAGCGTTGGGGACCTACAATGAGCAGTTCTTC TRBV9 - TRBJ2-1 -
CASSLANRAAIYF TGTGCCAGCAGCTTAGCAAACAGGGCCGCCATATATTTT TRBV7-9 - TRBJ1-3 few
CASSLYGQGGNQPQHF TGTGCCAGCAGCCTATACGGACAGGGGGGCAATCAGCCCCAGCATTTT TRBV5-6 TRBD1 TRBJ1-5 -
CASSLGGDRVGSPLHF TGTGCCAGCAGCTTAGGGGGAGACAGGGTTGGTTCACCCCTCCACTTT TRBV7-2 TRBD1 TRBJ1-6 -
CASSLNRPGLDRETQYF TGTGCCAGCAGCCTGAACCGACCGGGACTAGATAGAGAGACCCAGTACTTC TRBV3-1/TRBV3-2 TRBD2 TRBJ2-5 -
CATSDSRTGNTEAFF TGTGCCACCAGTGATTCCAGGACAGGGAACACTGAAGCTTTCTTT TRBV24-1 TRBD1 TRBJ1-1 once
CASSGTAYEQYF TGCGCCAGCAGTGGGACAGCCTACGAGCAGTACTTC TRBV10-2 - TRBJ2-7 -
CATSDPMAGVVQYF TGTGCCACCAGTGATCCCATGGCGGGAGTCGTGCAGTACTTC TRBV24-1 TRBD2 TRBJ2-7 -
CASRGRGRGGYTF TGTGCCAGCAGGGGCAGGGGGCGCGGCGGCTACACCTTC TRBV3-1/TRBV3-2 TRBD1 TRBJ1-2 -
CASSPWGGTQVYNEQFF TGTGCCAGCTCACCGTGGGGCGGGACCCAAGTGTACAATGAGCAGTTCTTC TRBV18 - TRBJ2-1 -
CASSLNLRTEAFF TGTGCCAGCAGCTTAAACTTGAGAACTGAAGCTTTCTTT TRBV11-2 - TRBJ1-1 -
CASSPTRSNEQFF TGTGCCAGCAGCCCGACTAGGTCCAATGAGCAGTTCTTC TRBV6-5 - TRBJ2-1 -
CASNLMGPSLEAFF TGTGCCAGCAATCTAATGGGCCCCAGTCTTGAAGCTTTCTTT TRBV2 - TRBJ1-1 -
CASSHNSGTGASYEQYF TGTGCCAGCAGCCACAATTCCGGGACAGGGGCGAGCTACGAGCAGTACTTC TRBV7-9 TRBD1 TRBJ2-7 -
CASSGTAVGGRGYTF TGCGCCAGCAGTGGGACGGCCGTCGGGGGGCGAGGCTACACCTTC TRBV4-1 - TRBJ1-2 -
CAWSGEVGGNEQYF TGTGCCTGGAGCGGGGAGGTCGGGGGGAACGAGCAGTACTTC TRBV30 TRBD2 TRBJ2-7 few
CASSPGSRKRDRGYYEQYF TGCGCCAGCAGCCCAGGCAGCCGGAAGAGGGACAGGGGATACTACGAGCAGTACTTC TRBV5-1 TRBD1 TRBJ2-7 once
CASSFYTSGRVDEQFF TGTGCCAGCAGTTTCTACACTAGCGGGAGGGTCGATGAGCAGTTCTTC TRBV27 TRBD2 TRBJ2-1 -
CASSTTGGFGANVLTF TGTGCCAGCTCAACCACAGGAGGGTTTGGGGCCAACGTCCTGACTTTC TRBV18 - TRBJ2-6 -
CASSVASGGAGTDTQYF TGTGCCAGCAGTGTTGCCAGCGGGGGGGCGGGCACAGATACGCAGTATTTT TRBV27 TRBD2 TRBJ2-3 -
CASSAQGASGELFF TGCGCCAGCAGCGCCCAGGGGGCGTCCGGGGAGCTGTTTTTT TRBV5-1 TRBD1 TRBJ2-2 once
CASSPSGGTVYEQYF TGTGCCAGCAGCCCCAGTGGGGGGACTGTATACGAGCAGTACTTC TRBV9 - TRBJ2-7 -
CASSFSEITEAFF TGTGCCAGCAGCTTCAGTGAAATCACTGAAGCTTTCTTT TRBV11-2 - TRBJ1-1 -
CASSSGAGGVNEQFF TGCGCCAGCAGCTCCGGCGCTGGAGGTGTCAATGAGCAGTTCTTC TRBV5-1 - TRBJ2-1 -
CASSSTGLAGGAAGELFF TGTGCCAGCAGCTCAACCGGACTAGCGGGAGGAGCGGCCGGGGAGCTGTTTTTT TRBV7-8 TRBD2 TRBJ2-2 -
CASTRGNSNQPQHF TGTGCCAGCACTCGGGGTAATAGCAATCAGCCCCAGCATTTT TRBV6-5 - TRBJ1-5 -
CASSQDTGGEAFF TGTGCCAGCAGCCAAGATACGGGGGGTGAAGCTTTCTTT TRBV4-2 - TRBJ1-1 -
CASPPQGGYVGDTQYF TGTGCCAGCCCCCCCCAGGGGGGCTATGTGGGAGATACGCAGTATTTT TRBV21-1 - TRBJ2-3 -
CASSPQTGFRTDTQYF TGTGCCAGCAGCCCCCAAACGGGATTTAGGACAGATACGCAGTATTTT TRBV7-2 - TRBJ2-3 -
CASSLGDRGTYNSPLHF TGTGCCAGCAGTTTAGGGGACAGGGGAACCTATAATTCACCCCTCCACTTT TRBV27 TRBD1 TRBJ1-6 -
CAISESLAGGVGGANVLTF TGTGCCATCAGTGAGTCGTTAGCGGGAGGCGTTGGCGGGGCCAACGTCCTGACTTTC TRBV10-3 TRBD2 TRBJ2-6 -
CASNQWADLAKNIQYF TGTGCCAGCAATCAATGGGCCGATCTAGCCAAAAACATTCAGTACTTC TRBV28 - TRBJ2-4 -
CASSPTDTRGQAKNIQYF TGCGCCAGCAGCCCGACGGACACCCGGGGACAAGCCAAAAACATTCAGTACTTC TRBV4-1 - TRBJ2-4 -
CASSMNRAVVLNTEAFF TGTGCCAGTAGTATGAACAGGGCAGTGGTATTGAACACTGAAGCTTTCTTT TRBV19 - TRBJ1-1 -
CASSTGSWNEQYF TGCGCCAGCAGCACCGGGAGCTGGAACGAGCAGTACTTC TRBV5-1 - TRBJ2-7 -